The T cell receptor (beta chain) described here comes from a study of neurological immune-mediated disorders. CDR1 is MDHEN and CDR2 is SYDVKM in the germline V gene. Trimming cost V 7 bases and J 5 bases, with 14 bases left between them. This CDR3 is built from 14 residues. Indicated time point: longitudinal time-point 1 (baseline). TCRdb recomputed calls from the 5' RACE reads with MiXCR, one row per CDR3 protein. The sample includes 60,000 to 90,000 distinct CDR3 sequences, roughly 10% of them seen just once. Sequences were obtained from PBMCs. The V gene is TRBV28, the J gene TRBJ1-4; no definite D call. The receptor's source is a man between 25 and 39 years old in good health. The CDR3 loop reads CASISGIENEKLFF. DNA of the CDR3: TGTGCCAGCATCTCGGGGATAGAGAATGAAAAACTGTTTTTT.